This T cell receptor beta chain was identified in a study of human T cells and chemical hapten exposure. Time point here: patch test 3, about 24 weeks after DPC sensitization. Indicated treatment: therapeutic diphenylcyclopropenone sensitization with weekly scalp DPC. One entry per CDR3 protein, called by TCRdb with MiXCR from the RACE reads. The data contain roughly 90,000 distinct CDR3 sequences, about 11% of them singletons. This clonotype was seen repeatedly, ten times or more. Germline assignment: CDR1 KGHDR and CDR2 SFDVKD. The junction had 9 bases not matched to a gene; V was cut back by 0 bases and J by 2 bases. There are 18 residues in the CDR3.

The sequencing used whole blood, collected in connection with sensitization to the hapten diphenylcyclopropenone (DPC). The TCR sequence derives from a woman in her 30s with alopecia areata. Some clones in this sample may be carry-over from other donors' samples. The rearrangement links TRBV24-1 to TRBJ1-1; 9 bases fit TRBD1. The CDR3 loop reads CATSDLPTGTGSNTEAFF. The CDR3 nucleotides are TGTGCCACCAGTGATTTGCCCACCGGGACAGGGTCCAACACTGAAGCTTTCTTT.